These 12 T cell receptor beta chains were all obtained from the same sample, sequenced in a study of blood T cell repertoires in COVID-19. Measured with immunoSEQ multiplex PCR; TCRdb has only the in-frame clones, and not every one. The sample records over 450,000 clones, roughly nine tenths being singletons. Sequenced sample: peripheral blood. The receptor source for this set is a man aged 18 to 29 with COVID-19, enrolled during active disease.

The J gene is TRBJ2-5, the V gene TRBV11-2, with 13 bases aligning to TRBD2. Per germline, CDR1 SGHAT and CDR2 FQNNGV. The CDR3 sequence is 19 residues long. Trimming took 1 base from V and 4 from J; bases not matched to a gene: 12. The CDR3 bases are TGTGCCAGCAGCTTAGCAAGAGGACTAGCGGGAGTTTTGGGAGAGACCCAGTACTTC. It codes for CASSLARGLAGVLGETQYF. The full variable domain, with the rest looked up from reference TRBV11-2 and TRBJ2-5, is EAGVAQSPRYKIIEKRQSVAFWCNPISGHATLYWYQQILGQGPKLLIQFQNNGVVDDSQLPKDRFSAERLKGVDSTLKIQPAKLEDSAVYLCASSLARGLAGVLGETQYFGPGTRLLVL.

This clone was seen a handful of times. The V gene is TRBV12-2, the J gene TRBJ1-2; TRBD1, the D gene given by the table, was not confirmed from the DNA. TRBV12-2 is an annotated pseudogene. CDR3 length: 14 amino acids. Written as DNA, the CDR3 is TGTGCAAGTCGCCAACCAGGAATAACCTATGGCTACACCTTC. Its translation is CASRQPGITYGYTF.

The chain couples TRBV19 to TRBJ1-2; 9 bases map to TRBD1. Germline loops: CDR1 LNHDA, CDR2 SQIVND (reference sequence). The CDR3 sequence is 12 residues long. V was pared by 6 bases and J by 6 bases, with 2 bases of the junction left unmatched. The CDR3 spells CASRQGANGYTF. The CDR3 coding sequence is TGTGCCAGTAGACAGGGGGCGAATGGCTACACCTTC.

The J gene is TRBJ1-5, the V gene TRBV28; TRBD1 agrees at 9 bases. The CDR3 runs 14 residues. V dropped 7 bases and J dropped 7; count of bases not matched to a gene: 8. In germline, CDR1 is MDHEN, CDR2 SYDVKM. As DNA, the CDR3 is TGTGCCAGCAACTCCGGGACAGGGCTACAGCCCCAGCATTTT. Translation: CASNSGTGLQPQHF.

The CDR3 loop reads CASSSGQGGDSNQPQHF. As DNA, the CDR3 is TGCGCCAGCAGCTCGGGACAGGGCGGTGATAGCAATCAGCCCCAGCATTTT. The V call is TRBV4-1, the J call TRBJ1-5; 9 bases map to TRBD1. Germline V CDR1 and CDR2: MGHRA, YSYEKL. The CDR3 length is 17 residues. V dropped 5 bases and J dropped 0; count of bases not matched to a gene: 8.

The gene calls are TRBV7-9 and TRBJ2-1, with 11 nucleotides matching TRBD2. Losses at the gene ends were 5 bases for V and 7 bases for J; bases not matched to a gene: 7. The CDR3 sequence is 15 residues long. CDR1 SEHNR and CDR2 FQNEAQ come from the germline V gene (reference sequence). CDR3: CASSTIAGGFNEQFF. DNA for the CDR3: TGTGCCAGCAGCACAATAGCGGGAGGGTTTAATGAGCAGTTCTTC.

This clone was seen just once. CDR3 loop: CATSDDYRESSYNSPLHF. CDR3 DNA: TGTGCCACCAGTGATGACTACAGGGAGAGCTCCTATAATTCACCCCTCCACTTT. The chain joins TRBV24-1 to TRBJ1-6, with D tentatively TRBD1 (6 bases). The CDR3 extends over 18 amino acids. CDR1 and CDR2 from the germline V gene are KGHDR and SFDVKD. The V end was cut by 3 bases, the J end by 0 bases, with 14 bases between.

In the case of this clone: Additional DNA sequences in this sample encode the identical CDR3. The chain uses TRBV2 and TRBJ2-5; the D is unclear. Trimming took off 2 bases at V and 4 bases at J, with 5 bases between the two ends. Germline V lookup: CDR1 SNHLY, CDR2 FYNNEI. The CDR3 extends over 12 amino acids. The CDR3 here is CASSETGETQYF. DNA of the CDR3: TGTGCCAGCAGTGAAACTGGAGAGACCCAGTACTTC.

The chain couples TRBV7-9 to TRBJ2-7, with 8 bases aligning to TRBD2. CDR3 length equals 12 residues. CDR1 is SEHNR and CDR2 is FQNEAQ in the germline V gene (reference sequence). Losses at the gene ends were 2 bases for V and 6 bases for J; bases not matched to a gene: 0. CDR3 DNA: TGTGCCAGCAGCTTAAGCGGGAGCGAGCAGTACTTC. Protein product: CASSLSGSEQYF.

The chain is built from TRBV5-1 and TRBJ1-6; D is undetermined. With 3 bases removed from V and 9 bases from J, the gap between germline ends came to 22 bases. Germline V CDR1 and CDR2: SGHRS, YFSETQ. The CDR3 has 17 amino acids. This chain's CDR3 is CASSYYRRGRNSSPLHF. The CDR3 DNA follows: TGCGCCAGCAGCTACTACCGACGTGGCCGCAATAGTTCACCCCTCCACTTT.

The rearrangement links TRBV6-1 to TRBJ2-1, with D perhaps matching TRBD1 (6 bases). The ends were cut back, 4 bases at V and 0 bases at J, with 13 bases in the middle. CDR1 and CDR2 (germline): MNHNS, SASEGT. CDR3 length equals 16 residues. As DNA, the CDR3 is TGTGCCAGCAGTGGCCTGGGGGCGGCCTCCTACAATGAGCAGTTCTTC. Translating gives CASSGLGAASYNEQFF.

The chain combines TRBV29-1 with TRBJ2-6; TRBD2 matches at 12 bases. Germline V gene data show CDR1 as SQVTM and CDR2 as ANQGSEA. Germline trimming cut 6 bases from V and 0 bases from J; bases unmatched to any gene: 12. The CDR3 length is 19 residues. The CDR3 DNA follows: TGCAGCGTGGAAACTAGCGGGGGGCCGACTTACTCTGGGGCCAACGTCCTGACTTTC. Protein sequence: CSVETSGGPTYSGANVLTF.